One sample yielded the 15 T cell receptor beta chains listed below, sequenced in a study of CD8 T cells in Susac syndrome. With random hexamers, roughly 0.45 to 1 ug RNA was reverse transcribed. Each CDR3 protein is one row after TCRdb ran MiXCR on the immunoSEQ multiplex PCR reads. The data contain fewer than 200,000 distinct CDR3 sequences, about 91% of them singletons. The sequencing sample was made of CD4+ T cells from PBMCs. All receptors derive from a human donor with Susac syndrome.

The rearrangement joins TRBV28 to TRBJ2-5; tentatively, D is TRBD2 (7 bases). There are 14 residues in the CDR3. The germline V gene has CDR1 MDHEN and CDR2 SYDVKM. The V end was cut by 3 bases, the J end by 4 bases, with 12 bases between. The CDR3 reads CASSFWGGGETQYF. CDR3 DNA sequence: TGTGCCAGCAGTTTTTGGGGAGGGGGAGAGACCCAGTACTTC.

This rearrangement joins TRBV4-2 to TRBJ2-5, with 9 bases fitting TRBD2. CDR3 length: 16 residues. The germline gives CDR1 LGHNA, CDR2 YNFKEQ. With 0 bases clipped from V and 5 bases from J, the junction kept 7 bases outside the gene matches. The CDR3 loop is CASSQDGGGVRETQYF. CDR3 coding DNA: TGTGCCAGCAGCCAAGATGGCGGGGGGGTTAGGGAGACCCAGTACTTC.

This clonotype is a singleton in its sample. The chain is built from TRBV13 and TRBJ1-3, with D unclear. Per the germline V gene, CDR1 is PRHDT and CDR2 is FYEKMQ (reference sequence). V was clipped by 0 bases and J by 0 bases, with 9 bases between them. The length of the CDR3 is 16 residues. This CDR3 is CASSLGRYDSGNTIYF. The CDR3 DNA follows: TGTGCCAGCAGCTTAGGCCGGTACGACTCTGGAAACACCATATATTTT.

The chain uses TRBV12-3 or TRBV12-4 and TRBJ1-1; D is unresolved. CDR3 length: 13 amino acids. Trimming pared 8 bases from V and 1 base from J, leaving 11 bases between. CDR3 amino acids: CASATKKNTEAFF. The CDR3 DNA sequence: TGTGCCAGCGCTACCAAAAAGAACACTGAAGCTTTCTTT.

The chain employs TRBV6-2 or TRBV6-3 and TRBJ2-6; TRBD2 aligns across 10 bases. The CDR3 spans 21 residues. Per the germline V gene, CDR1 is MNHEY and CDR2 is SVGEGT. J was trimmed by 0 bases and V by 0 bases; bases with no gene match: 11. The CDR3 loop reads CASSYSGGLAERYSGANVLTF. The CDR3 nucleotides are TGTGCCAGCAGTTACTCGGGAGGACTAGCGGAGAGATACTCTGGGGCCAACGTCCTGACTTTC.

CDR3 nucleotide sequence: TGTGCCAGCACCCTTCTCCGAGACACGAACACCGGGGAGCTGTTTTTT. Amino acids: CASTLLRDTNTGELFF. The chain has TRBV28 and TRBJ2-2; D is ambiguous. The CDR3 length is 16 residues. The germline V gene has CDR1 MDHEN and CDR2 SYDVKM. The V and J ends lost 7 bases and 0 bases respectively, with 15 bases between them.

CDR3 DNA sequence: TGCAGTGCACATCCGGGACATAAAATTAGCAATCAGCCCCAGCATTTT. It encodes CSAHPGHKISNQPQHF. This chain uses TRBV20-1 with TRBJ1-5; weak D call: TRBD1 (6 bases). The CDR3 sequence is 16 residues long. Trimming took off 6 bases at V and 0 bases at J, with 18 bases between the two ends. CDR1 is DFQATT, CDR2 SNEGSKA, per germline (reference sequence).

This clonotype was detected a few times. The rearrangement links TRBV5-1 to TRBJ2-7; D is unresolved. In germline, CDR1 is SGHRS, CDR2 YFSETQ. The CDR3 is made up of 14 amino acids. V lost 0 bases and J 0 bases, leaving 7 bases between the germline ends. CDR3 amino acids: CASSLDPASYEQYF. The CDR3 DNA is TGCGCCAGCAGCTTGGATCCAGCCTCCTACGAGCAGTACTTC.

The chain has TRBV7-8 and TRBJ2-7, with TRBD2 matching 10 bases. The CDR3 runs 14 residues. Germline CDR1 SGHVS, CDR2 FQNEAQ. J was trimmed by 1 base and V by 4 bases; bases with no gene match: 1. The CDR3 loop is CASSYSGGSYEQYF. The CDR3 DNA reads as TGTGCCAGCAGCTATAGCGGGGGGTCCTACGAGCAGTACTTC.

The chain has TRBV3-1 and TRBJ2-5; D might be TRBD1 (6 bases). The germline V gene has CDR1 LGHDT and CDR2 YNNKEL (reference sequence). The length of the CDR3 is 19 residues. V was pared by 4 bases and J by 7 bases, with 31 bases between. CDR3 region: CASSPVGAEANPFLRTQYF. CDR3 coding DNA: TGTGCCAGCAGCCCAGTGGGGGCAGAAGCCAATCCCTTCCTTAGGACCCAGTACTTC.

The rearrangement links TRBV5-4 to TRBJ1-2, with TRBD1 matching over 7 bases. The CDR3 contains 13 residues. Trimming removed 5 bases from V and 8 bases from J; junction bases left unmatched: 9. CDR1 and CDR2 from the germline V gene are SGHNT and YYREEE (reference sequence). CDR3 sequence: CASSRTGIDGYTF. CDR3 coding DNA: TGTGCCAGCAGTCGGACAGGTATAGACGGCTACACCTTC.

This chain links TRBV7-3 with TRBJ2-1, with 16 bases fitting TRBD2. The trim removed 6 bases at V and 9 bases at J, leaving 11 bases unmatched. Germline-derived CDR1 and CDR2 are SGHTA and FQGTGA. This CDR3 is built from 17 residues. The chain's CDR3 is CASSPGLAGGPVPEQFF. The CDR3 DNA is TGTGCCAGCAGTCCGGGACTAGCGGGGGGGCCAGTTCCTGAGCAGTTCTTC. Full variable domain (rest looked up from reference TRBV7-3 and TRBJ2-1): GAGVSQTPSNKVTEKGKYVELRCDPISGHTALYWYRQSLGQGPEFLIYFQGTGAADDSGLPNDRFFAVRPEGSVSTLKIQRTERGDSAVYLCASSPGLAGGPVPEQFFGPGTRLTVL.

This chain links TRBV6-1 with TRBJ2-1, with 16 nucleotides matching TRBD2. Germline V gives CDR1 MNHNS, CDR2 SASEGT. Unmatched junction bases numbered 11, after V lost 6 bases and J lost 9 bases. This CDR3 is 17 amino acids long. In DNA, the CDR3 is TGTGCCAGCAGCTCGCGGTGGGGACTAGCGGGAGGGAGTGAGCAGTTCTTC. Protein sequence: CASSSRWGLAGGSEQFF.

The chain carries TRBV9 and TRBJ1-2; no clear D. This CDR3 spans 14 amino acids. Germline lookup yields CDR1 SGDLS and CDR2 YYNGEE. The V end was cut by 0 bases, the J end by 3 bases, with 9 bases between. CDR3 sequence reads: CASSVEADYYGYTF. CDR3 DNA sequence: TGTGCCAGCAGCGTAGAGGCAGACTACTATGGCTACACCTTC.

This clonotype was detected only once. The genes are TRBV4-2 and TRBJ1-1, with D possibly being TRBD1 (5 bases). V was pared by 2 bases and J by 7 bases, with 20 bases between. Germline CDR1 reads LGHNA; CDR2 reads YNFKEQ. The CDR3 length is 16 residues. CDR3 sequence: CASSQTSERGGSEAFF. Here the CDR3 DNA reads TGTGCCAGCAGCCAAACCTCCGAAAGGGGTGGGAGTGAAGCTTTCTTT.